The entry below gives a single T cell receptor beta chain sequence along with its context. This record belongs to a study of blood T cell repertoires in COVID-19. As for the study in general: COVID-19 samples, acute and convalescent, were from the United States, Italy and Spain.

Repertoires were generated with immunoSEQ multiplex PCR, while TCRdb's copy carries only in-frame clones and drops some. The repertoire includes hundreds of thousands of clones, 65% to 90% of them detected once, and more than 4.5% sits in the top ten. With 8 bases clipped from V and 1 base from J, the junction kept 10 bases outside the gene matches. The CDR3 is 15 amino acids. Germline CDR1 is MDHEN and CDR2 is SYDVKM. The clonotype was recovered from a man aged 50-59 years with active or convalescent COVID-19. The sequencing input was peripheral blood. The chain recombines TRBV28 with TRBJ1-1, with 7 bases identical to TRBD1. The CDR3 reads CASGTPGQSNTEAFF. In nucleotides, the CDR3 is TGTGCCAGCGGAACCCCGGGACAGTCGAACACTGAAGCTTTCTTT.